This record looks at one TCR beta chain sequence and its context. The antigen is not known. Libraries were prepared by immunoSEQ multiplex PCR; TCRdb keeps only in-frame clonotypes and omits some of them. The sample records more than 150,000 clones, 88% being singletons. This sample is part of a study of T cell responses to AZD1222 COVID-19 vaccine. Study-level results: Possibly, clonal diversity was underestimated; donors were largely white British and included more females. Spike was spanned by vaccine-associated CD4 TCRs, which were dominant at 160-218 and 743-854. Rises in breadth and depth of Spike-specific TCRs came after two AZD1222 doses.

Source: peripheral blood, taken on day 0 of AZD1222 vaccination. This receptor was identified in an adult in good health.

The DNA of the CDR3 is TGTGCCAGCAGTTCAACTCTAACCGGGACAGGGGGTACAAAACTGTTTTTT. This sequence encodes CASSSTLTGTGGTKLFF. This chain uses TRBV27 with TRBJ1-4; 11 bases map to TRBD1. The germline gives CDR1 MNHEY, CDR2 SMNVEV (reference sequence). V gave up 4 bases and J gave up 10 bases; unmatched junction bases: 14. The CDR3 consists of 17 residues.